This passage covers 5 T cell receptor beta chains from one sample sequenced in a study of T-cell reconstitution after alpha-beta-depleted transplantation in children listed by TCRdb under 2016. Interpreted using the paper, the treatment or condition label stands for: allogeneic hematopoietic cell transplantation with graft depleted of TCRalphabeta T cells and CD19 B cells. Libraries were made using PCR. Sequencing was carried out with an Illumina HiSeq 2500. Molecular barcoding was employed in the preparation of TCR libraries, with unique molecular identifiers being used to normalize TCRbeta repertoire quantification. Using fastp at Q25 and MiXCR, TCRdb reprocessed the public reads and kept productive beta chains. Every distinct CDR3 protein forms one entry, paired with its most common genes and DNA. Here the sample has 100,000 to 150,000 distinct CDR3 sequences; under 25% occur a single time. Clones ranked in the top ten supply roughly a tenth of the sample.

The sequenced sample was PBMCs, mostly from graft donor cells, obtained 180 days after TCRalphabeta/CD19-depleted stem cell transplant. These receptor sequences come from a male patient between 2 and 9 years old who had a stem cell transplant for chronic granulomatous disease, so the T cells may come from the graft donor.

This clonotype was seen a handful of times. J is TRBJ2-7 and V is TRBV20-1; TRBD1 or TRBD2 may be the D gene (5 bases each). Germline CDR1 and CDR2: DFQATT and SNEGSKA (reference sequence). The CDR3 runs 14 residues. With 3 bases removed from V and 3 bases from J, the gap between germline ends came to 15 bases. CDR3 sequence (DNA): TGCAGTGCTAGTTACGGGACGAAGGACTACGAGCAGTACTTC. Amino acid sequence: CSASYGTKDYEQYF.

J is TRBJ2-1 and V is TRBV7-2; 8 bases fit TRBD2. Germline V gene lookup returns CDR1 SGHTA and CDR2 FQGNSA. CDR3 size: 15 residues. The V and J ends lost 7 bases and 5 bases, in that order; junction bases with no gene match: 10. The CDR3 DNA is TGTGCCAGCACACAACTAGCGGTGGGGAACAATGAGCAGTTCTTC. It encodes CASTQLAVGNNEQFF.

V and J are TRBV5-1 and TRBJ1-2; D remains ambiguous. V lost 0 bases and J 7 bases, leaving 10 bases between the germline ends. Germline V gene sequence: CDR1 SGHRS, CDR2 YFSETQ. This CDR3 has 13 amino acids. In DNA, the CDR3 is TGCGCCAGCAGCTTGGACAGTCTCTGTGGCTACACCTTC. Residues: CASSLDSLCGYTF.

The chain links TRBV10-2 to TRBJ2-3, with D unresolved. The CDR3 has 11 amino acids. Looked up from germline, CDR1 is WSHSY and CDR2 is SAAADI. V was pared by 2 bases and J by 4 bases, with 1 base between. The CDR3 loop reads CASSEADTQYF. Written as DNA, the CDR3 is TGCGCCAGCAGTGAGGCAGATACGCAGTATTTT.

This chain links TRBV7-2 with TRBJ2-1; D is uncertain. Germline V gene lookup returns CDR1 SGHTA and CDR2 FQGNSA. Trimming left V 0 bases short and J 7 bases short, with 13 bases between. The CDR3 totals 15 residues. In nucleotides, the CDR3 is TGTGCCAGCAGCTTAGCGCTGGGCGTTAGAAATGAGCAGTTCTTC. Translated: CASSLALGVRNEQFF.